A selection of T cell receptor beta chains follows, all from one sample in a study of T cells in Graves' hyperthyroidism and ophthalmopathy. TCRdb used MiXCR to reprocess the multiplex PCR reads, holding one entry per CDR3 protein. The sample holds hundreds of thousands of distinct CDR3 sequences, about 15% seen once. The sample comprised blood. The receptors were sampled from a man between 18 and 29 years old with Graves' ophthalmopathy. Each CDR3 is given with its conserved first and last residue. D genes are given only for firm matches. The listing skips clone size in some rows; elsewhere it reads once, few, many or a size class.

DNA: TGTGCCATCAGTGAGGTGGTGGTAACTGAGGGTACAGATACGCAGTATTTT
CDR3: CAISEVVVTEGTDTQYF
V: TRBV10-3
J: TRBJ2-3
D: -
size: many

DNA: TGCGCCAGCACCCACTTGTGGGTTAAAGAGCAGTACTTC
CDR3: CASTHLWVKEQYF
V: TRBV10-2
J: TRBJ2-7
D: -
size: few

DNA: TGCAGTGCTAGAGATCCTAGCGGGAGTGACGAGACCCAGTACTTC
CDR3: CSARDPSGSDETQYF
V: TRBV20-1
J: TRBJ2-5
D: TRBD2
size: many

DNA: TGTGCCAGCAGCTCTCCTACGGACAGGGTGAATCAAGCTTTCTTT
CDR3: CASSSPTDRVNQAFF
V: TRBV7-6
J: TRBJ1-1
D: TRBD1
size: many

DNA: TGTGCCAGCAGTGGACTCCGGAGCAATGAGCAGTTCTTC
CDR3: CASSGLRSNEQFF
V: TRBV12-3/TRBV12-4
J: TRBJ2-1
D: -
size: many

DNA: TGTGCCAGCAGCTTTGGTGGGGATATCCGCAATCAGCCCCAGCATTTT
CDR3: CASSFGGDIRNQPQHF
V: TRBV7-2
J: TRBJ1-5
D: -
size: many

DNA: TGTGCCAGCCAACAGGGGCGCCTAAACAATGAGCAGTTCTTC
CDR3: CASQQGRLNNEQFF
V: TRBV6-1
J: TRBJ2-1
D: TRBD1
size: many

DNA: TGTGCCAGCAGCTTATTTTGGAATCAGCCCCAGCATTTT
CDR3: CASSLFWNQPQHF
V: TRBV7-3
J: TRBJ1-5
D: -
size: many

DNA: TGTGCCAGCTCACCCCGAGCGGGAGAGGGCAATGAGCAGTTCTTC
CDR3: CASSPRAGEGNEQFF
V: TRBV18
J: TRBJ2-1
D: TRBD2
size: many

DNA: TGTGCCACCAGCTCCGGGACTACGGTGGATACGCAGTATTTT
CDR3: CATSSGTTVDTQYF
V: TRBV15
J: TRBJ2-3
D: TRBD2
size: -

DNA: TGTGCCAGCAGTTTGATCCTGTTGAACACTGAAGCTTTCTTT
CDR3: CASSLILLNTEAFF
V: TRBV12-3/TRBV12-4
J: TRBJ1-1
D: -
size: many

DNA: TGCAGCGTTGAAGAGGAAGGGGCGGAAAAACTGTTTTTT
CDR3: CSVEEEGAEKLFF
V: TRBV29-1
J: TRBJ1-4
D: -
size: -

DNA: TGTGCCAGCAGGTCCAGGAATACGCAGTATTTT
CDR3: CASRSRNTQYF
V: TRBV6-1
J: TRBJ2-3
D: -
size: many

DNA: TGTGCCAGCAGCCGGGACAGGGACACGGCAGATACGCAGTATTTT
CDR3: CASSRDRDTADTQYF
V: TRBV7-9
J: TRBJ2-3
D: TRBD1
size: many

DNA: TGTGCCAGCCGCCCGGGGGGCGTTGAGCAGTTCTTC
CDR3: CASRPGGVEQFF
V: TRBV12-3/TRBV12-4
J: TRBJ2-1
D: -
size: -

DNA: TGCAGTGCTAGAAACCGGGGGGCCACGAACACCGGGGAGCTGTTTTTT
CDR3: CSARNRGATNTGELFF
V: TRBV20-1
J: TRBJ2-2
D: -
size: many

DNA: TGTGCCAGCAGTGGGGCGATTTACGAGCAGTACTTC
CDR3: CASSGAIYEQYF
V: TRBV28
J: TRBJ2-7
D: -
size: -